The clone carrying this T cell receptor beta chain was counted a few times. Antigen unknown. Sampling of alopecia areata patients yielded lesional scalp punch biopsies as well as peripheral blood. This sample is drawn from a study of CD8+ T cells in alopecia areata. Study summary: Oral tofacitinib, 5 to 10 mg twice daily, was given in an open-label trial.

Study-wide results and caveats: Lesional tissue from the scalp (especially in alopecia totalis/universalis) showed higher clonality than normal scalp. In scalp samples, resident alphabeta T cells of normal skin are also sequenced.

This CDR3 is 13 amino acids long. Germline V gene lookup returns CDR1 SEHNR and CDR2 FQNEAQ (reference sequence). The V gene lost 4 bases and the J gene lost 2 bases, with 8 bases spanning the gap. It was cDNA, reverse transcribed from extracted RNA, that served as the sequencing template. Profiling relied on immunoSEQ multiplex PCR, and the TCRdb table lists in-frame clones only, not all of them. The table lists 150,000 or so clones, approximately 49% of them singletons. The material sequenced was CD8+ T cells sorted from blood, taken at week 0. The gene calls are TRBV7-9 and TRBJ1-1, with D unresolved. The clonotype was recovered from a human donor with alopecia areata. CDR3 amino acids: CASSSEYNTEAFF. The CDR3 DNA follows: TGTGCCAGCAGCTCTGAATATAACACTGAAGCTTTCTTT.